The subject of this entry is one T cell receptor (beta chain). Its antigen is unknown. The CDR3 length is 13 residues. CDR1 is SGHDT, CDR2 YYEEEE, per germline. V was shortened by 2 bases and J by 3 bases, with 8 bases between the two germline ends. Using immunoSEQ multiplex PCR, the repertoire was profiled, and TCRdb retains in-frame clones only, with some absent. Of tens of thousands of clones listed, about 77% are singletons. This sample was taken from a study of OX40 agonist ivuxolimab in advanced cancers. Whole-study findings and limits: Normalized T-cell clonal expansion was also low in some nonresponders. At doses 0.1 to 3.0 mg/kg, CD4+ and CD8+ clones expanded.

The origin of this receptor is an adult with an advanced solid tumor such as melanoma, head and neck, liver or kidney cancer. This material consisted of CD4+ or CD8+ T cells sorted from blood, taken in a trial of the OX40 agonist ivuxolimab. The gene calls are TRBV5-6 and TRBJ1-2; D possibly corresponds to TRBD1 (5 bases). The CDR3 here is CASSLWGDYGYTF. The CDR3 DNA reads TGTGCCAGCAGCTTATGGGGGGACTATGGCTACACCTTC. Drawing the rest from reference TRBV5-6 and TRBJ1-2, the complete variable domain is DAGVTQSPTHLIKTRGQQVTLRCSPKSGHDTVSWYQQALGQGPQFIFQYYEEEERQRGNFPDRFSGHQFPNYSSELNVNALLLGDSALYLCASSLWGDYGYTFGSGTRLTVV.